The source of this T cell receptor (beta chain) is a study of T cells after yellow fever vaccination. On the study more broadly: Preparation of the low-cell-number fractions used SMART-Seq v4 Ultra Low Input. Whole-study findings and limits: The secondary T-cell response peaked on day 5, not day 15, but was weaker.

In making TCR cDNA, 5'RACE template switching added a universal primer site and UMIs to it. TCRdb recomputed calls from the 5' RACE reads with MiXCR, one row per CDR3 protein. The sample contains 10,000 to 11,000 distinct CDR3 sequences, less than 6% of which appear only once. By its share, this clonotype is medium-sized. CDR3 size: 15 residues. Per germline, CDR1 MNHEY and CDR2 SVGEGT. Trimming took 2 bases from V and 3 from J, leaving 10 bases between them. This chain links TRBV6-2 or TRBV6-3 with TRBJ2-2; D gene ambiguous. Material: PBMCs, either bulk or a sorted T-cell subset (CD4+, CD8+, memory, or dextramer-sorted; not recorded which), obtained approximately 16 days after the first yellow fever vaccination. This sequence was found in a man aged 18 to 29 who received the YFV17D yellow fever vaccine. DNA of the CDR3: TGTGCCAGCAGTTACCCTCCGAGGTACACCGGGGAGCTGTTTTTT. It codes for CASSYPPRYTGELFF.